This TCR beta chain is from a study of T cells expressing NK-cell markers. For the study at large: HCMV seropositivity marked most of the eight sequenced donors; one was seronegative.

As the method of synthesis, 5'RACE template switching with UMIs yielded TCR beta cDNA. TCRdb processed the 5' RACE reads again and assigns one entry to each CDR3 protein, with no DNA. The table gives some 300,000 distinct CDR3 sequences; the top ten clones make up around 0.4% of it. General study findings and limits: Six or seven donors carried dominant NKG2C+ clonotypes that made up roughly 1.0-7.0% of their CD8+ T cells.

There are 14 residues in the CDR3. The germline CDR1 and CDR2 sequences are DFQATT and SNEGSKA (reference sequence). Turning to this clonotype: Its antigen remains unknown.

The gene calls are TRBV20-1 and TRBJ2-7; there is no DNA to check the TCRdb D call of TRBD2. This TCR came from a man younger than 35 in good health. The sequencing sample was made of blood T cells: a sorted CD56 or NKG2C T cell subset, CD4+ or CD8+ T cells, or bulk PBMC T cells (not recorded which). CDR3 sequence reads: CSAFASGTNNEQYF.